The entry below gives a single TCR beta chain sequence along with its context. Regarding time point: patch test 2, 6 weeks after DPC sensitization. Treatment noted: therapeutic diphenylcyclopropenone sensitization with weekly scalp DPC. Unseparated into fractions, whole blood served as the source from which total RNA was extracted. The CDR3 covers 13 residues. In germline, CDR1 is DFQATT, CDR2 SNEGSKA (reference sequence). TCRdb itself ran the RACE reads through MiXCR, one entry per CDR3 protein. The data contain approximately 350,000 distinct CDR3 sequences, about 6.9% of them singletons. The entry originates in a study of human T cells and chemical hapten exposure. Study-level background: From small differences in pooled library volume came most of the variation in per-sample TCR yields.

This sample comprised whole blood, obtained in connection with sensitization to the hapten diphenylcyclopropenone (DPC). This rearrangement joins TRBV20-1 to TRBJ1-2; D might be TRBD1 (6 bases). The receptor was derived from a woman aged 18-30 years with alopecia areata. Some clones in this sample may be carry-over from other donors' samples. CDR3 coding DNA: TGCAGGGGGGGGGCAGGGAATGACTATGGCTACACCTTC. Translated, it gives CRGGAGNDYGYTF.